This TCR beta chain is drawn from a study of T cells after yellow fever vaccination. Study findings and constraints: Shared CD4/CD8 clonotypes were a small share, likely from convergent recombination. Most primary-vaccination clones reappeared after the booster (around 95% CD4, 75% to 90% CD8).

The V end was cut by 4 bases, the J end by 5 bases, with 10 bases between. The CDR3 runs 13 residues. In germline, CDR1 is SGHRS, CDR2 YFSETQ. This clonotype was observed a handful of times. Its antigen is unknown. Conversion of TCR transcripts into cDNA relied on 5'RACE template switching, which added a universal primer site and UMIs. TCRdb passed the 5' RACE reads through MiXCR, listing each CDR3 protein once. The data show some 350,000 distinct CDR3 sequences, approximately 4% seen once. The chain recombines TRBV5-1 with TRBJ2-1; D is possibly TRBD2 (6 bases). This TCR came from a man between 18 and 29 years old who received the YFV17D yellow fever vaccine. The sample consisted of PBMCs, taken 5 days after the yellow fever booster vaccination. The CDR3 DNA sequence: TGCGCCAGCAGCCCCTGGGGGGACAATGAGCAGTTCTTC. This codes for CASSPWGDNEQFF.